The rows below give T cell receptor beta chains drawn from one sample of a study of Ad26.COV2.S vaccination and SARS-CoV-2 variants. Sequencing was performed with immunoSEQ multiplex PCR; in TCRdb, only in-frame clones are kept and a portion is missing. The sample holds about 680,000 clones, around 89% seen once. This material consisted of peripheral blood, taken in a trial of Ad26.COV2.S vaccine versus placebo. The receptors shown here come from a person between 18 and 60 years old who received the Ad26.COV2.S COVID-19 vaccine or a placebo. Both conserved end residues are part of each CDR3. The order of the fields is CDR3 length, clone size, D gene, J gene, V gene, CDR3 DNA, CDR3 protein. A D gene is named only where the DNA matches it firmly. Where a row states a size, it is once, few, many or the class of an expanded clone; other rows omit it.

11,NA,NA,TRBJ2-1,TRBV5-4,TGTGCCAGCAGTTCTTACAATGAGCAGTTCTTC,CASSSYNEQFF
13,NA,NA,TRBJ2-7,TRBV10-3,TGTGCCATCAGTTCAGTAGTCGCCTACGAGCAGTACTTC,CAISSVVAYEQYF
13,NA,NA,TRBJ1-5,TRBV7-2,TGTGCCAGCAGCCTAGTTAGCAATCAGCCCCAGCATTTT,CASSLVSNQPQHF
15,NA,NA,TRBJ1-4,TRBV15,TGTGCCACCAGCCGCCGCACAGGGTGGGGTGAAAAACTGTTTTTT,CATSRRTGWGEKLFF
16,NA,NA,TRBJ1-2,TRBV7-9,TGTGCCAGCAGCTTACCCGGGACAAGGAGCACCTATGGCTACACCTTC,CASSLPGTRSTYGYTF
16,NA,TRBD2,TRBJ2-7,TRBV18,TGTGCCAGCTCACCACCCTTAAGCGGGAGGGCCGGAGAGCAGTACTTC,CASSPPLSGRAGEQYF
13,NA,NA,TRBJ1-2,TRBV6-5,TGTGCCAGCAGGGAGGGGCCTAACTATGGCTACACCTTC,CASREGPNYGYTF
15,once,NA,TRBJ1-1,TRBV7-2,TGTGCCAGCAGCTTTATTCTGGGGGAGGGGACTGAAGCTTTCTTT,CASSFILGEGTEAFF
15,NA,TRBD1,TRBJ2-7,TRBV7-6,TGTGCCAGCAGCCCCAGGGGGGACAGGAACTACGAGCAGTACTTC,CASSPRGDRNYEQYF
15,few,NA,TRBJ2-3,TRBV20-1,TGCAGTGCTAGTGGGGGGAGGACTAGCACAGATACGCAGTATTTT,CSASGGRTSTDTQYF
15,NA,NA,TRBJ2-6,TRBV5-5,TGTGCCAGCAGCACCCTGGGTGCTGGGGCCAACGTCCTGACTTTC,CASSTLGAGANVLTF
16,once,NA,TRBJ2-2,TRBV4-2,TGTGCCAGCAGCCAAGACCGGGGTAGGGACACCGGGGAGCTGTTTTTT,CASSQDRGRDTGELFF
10,NA,NA,TRBJ2-5,TRBV7-2,TGTGCTACGGGCCAAGAGACCCAGTACTTC,CATGQETQYF
13,NA,NA,TRBJ2-4,TRBV30,TGTGCCTGGAGTGTAACGGCGTCCGACATTCAGTACTTC,CAWSVTASDIQYF
12,NA,NA,TRBJ2-5,TRBV19,TGTGCCAGTAGTAATGGGGGAGAGACCCAGTACTTC,CASSNGGETQYF
12,NA,NA,TRBJ1-4,TRBV30,TGTGCCTGGAGTCCAAGTTCGGAAAAACTGTTTTTT,CAWSPSSEKLFF
15,NA,NA,TRBJ1-5,TRBV2,TGTGCCAGCACCCTAGAGACCGGAGGGAATCAGCCCCAGCATTTT,CASTLETGGNQPQHF